This T cell receptor (beta chain) is from a study of PD-1 blockade in classical Hodgkin lymphoma. Study-wide background: Nivolumab dosing for patients was 3 mg/kg, administered intravenously every 2 weeks. General study points: Complete responders' baseline diversity resembled that of newly diagnosed patients. CD4+ TCR diversity, unlike CD8+, rose significantly by C4D1.

Relapse was seen in all patients after autologous stem cell transplantation, and brentuximab vedotin exposure was variable. Reported best responses ranged across complete response, partial response or progressive disease. Assay used: immunoSEQ multiplex PCR; TCRdb lists only in-frame clones, some missing. The table shows over 25,000 clones, with roughly 70% occurring only once. The CDR3 covers 15 residues. V gave up 7 bases and J gave up 0 bases, with 15 bases separating them. Looked up from germline, CDR1 is MDHEN and CDR2 is SYDVKM. Regarding this clone: Its antigen is as yet unknown.

The sequencing here drew on peripheral blood mononuclear cells (PBMCs), taken before the second cycle of nivolumab. The rearrangement uses TRBV28 and TRBJ1-2, with D possibly matching TRBD1 (6 bases). The TCR sequence derives from a human donor with classical Hodgkin lymphoma. The CDR3, as DNA: TGTGCCAGCAAACCCGACAGGTTGGCTAACTATGGCTACACCTTC. It specifies CASKPDRLANYGYTF.